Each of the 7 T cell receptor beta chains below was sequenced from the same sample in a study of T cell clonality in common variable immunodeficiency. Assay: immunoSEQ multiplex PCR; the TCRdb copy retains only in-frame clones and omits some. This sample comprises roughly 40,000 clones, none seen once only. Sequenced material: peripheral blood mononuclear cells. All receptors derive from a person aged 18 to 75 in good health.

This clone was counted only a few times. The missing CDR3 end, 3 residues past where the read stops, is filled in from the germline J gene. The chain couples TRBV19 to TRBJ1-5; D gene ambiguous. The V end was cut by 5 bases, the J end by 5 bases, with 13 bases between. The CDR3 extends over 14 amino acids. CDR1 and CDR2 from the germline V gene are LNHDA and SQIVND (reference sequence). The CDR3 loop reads CASSSPGGDQPQHF. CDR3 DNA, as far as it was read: TGTGCCAGTAGTTCCCCGGGCGGGGATCAGCCC.

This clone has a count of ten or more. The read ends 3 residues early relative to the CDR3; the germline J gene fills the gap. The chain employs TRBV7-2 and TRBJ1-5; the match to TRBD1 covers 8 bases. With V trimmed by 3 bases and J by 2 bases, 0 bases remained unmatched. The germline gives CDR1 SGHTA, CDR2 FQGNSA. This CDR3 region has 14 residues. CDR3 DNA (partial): TGTGCCAGCAGCTTGGGACAGGGCAATCAGCCC. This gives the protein CASSLGQGNQP. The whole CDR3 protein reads CASSLGQGNQPQHF.

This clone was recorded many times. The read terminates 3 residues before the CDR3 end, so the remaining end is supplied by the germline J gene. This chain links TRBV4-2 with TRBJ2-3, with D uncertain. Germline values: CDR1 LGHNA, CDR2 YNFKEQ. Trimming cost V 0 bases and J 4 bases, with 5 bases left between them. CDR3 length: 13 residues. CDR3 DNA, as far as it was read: TGTGCCAGCAGCCAAGATCTAGCAGATACG. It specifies CASSQDLADT. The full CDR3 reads CASSQDLADTQYF.

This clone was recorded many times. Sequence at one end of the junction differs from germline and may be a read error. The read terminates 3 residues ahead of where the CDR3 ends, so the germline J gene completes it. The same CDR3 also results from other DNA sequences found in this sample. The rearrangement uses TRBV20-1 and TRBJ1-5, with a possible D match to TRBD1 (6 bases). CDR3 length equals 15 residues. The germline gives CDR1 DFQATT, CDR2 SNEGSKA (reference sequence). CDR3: CSANLPTGNNQPQHF. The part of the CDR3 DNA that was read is TGCAGCGCTAATTTGCCGACAGGCAATAATCAGCCC.

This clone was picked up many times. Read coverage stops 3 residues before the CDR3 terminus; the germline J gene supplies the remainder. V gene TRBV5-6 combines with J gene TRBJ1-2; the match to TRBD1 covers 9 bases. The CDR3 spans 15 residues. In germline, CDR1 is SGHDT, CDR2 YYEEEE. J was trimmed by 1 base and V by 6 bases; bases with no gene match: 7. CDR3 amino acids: CASIPPGQGNYGYTF. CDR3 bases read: TGTGCCAGCATACCACCGGGACAGGGTAACTATGGC.

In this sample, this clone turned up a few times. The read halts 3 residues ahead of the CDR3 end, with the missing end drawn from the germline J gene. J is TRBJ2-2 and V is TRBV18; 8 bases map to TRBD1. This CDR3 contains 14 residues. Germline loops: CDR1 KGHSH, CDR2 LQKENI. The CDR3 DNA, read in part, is TGTGCCAGCTCACCCGACAGGGGTAATGAAAAG. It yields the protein CASSPDRGNEK. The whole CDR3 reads CASSPDRGNEKLFF.

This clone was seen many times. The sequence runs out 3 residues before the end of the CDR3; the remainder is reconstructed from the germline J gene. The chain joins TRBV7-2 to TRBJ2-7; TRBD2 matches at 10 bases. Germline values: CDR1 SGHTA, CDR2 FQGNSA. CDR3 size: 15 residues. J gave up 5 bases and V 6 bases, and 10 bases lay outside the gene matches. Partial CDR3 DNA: TGTGCCAGCAGACTCAGCGGGAGGGCCTACGACGAG. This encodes CASRLSGRAYDE. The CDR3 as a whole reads CASRLSGRAYDEQYF. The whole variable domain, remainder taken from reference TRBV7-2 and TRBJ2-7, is GAGVSQSPSNKVTEKGKDVELRCDPISGHTALYWYRQSLGQGLEFLIYFQGNSAPDKSGLPSDRFSAERTGGSVSTLTIQRTQQEDSAVYLCASRLSGRAYDEQYFGPGTRLTVT.